Reported below is one TCR beta chain. The data derive from a study of beta chain features in type 1 diabetes. Expressed TCRB transcripts were sequenced after all isolated RNA was converted to cDNA. The repertoire was sequenced with immunoSEQ multiplex PCR; TCRdb's copy has only in-frame clones and lacks some. The sample lists hundreds of thousands of clones, 15% to 17% occurring once. Germline-derived CDR1 and CDR2 are KGHSH and LQKENI. The length of the CDR3 is 13 residues. Trimming stripped 3 bases from V and 1 base from J, with 4 bases between. The chain uses TRBV18 and TRBJ1-5; D not certain. The material sequenced was naive CD4+ T cells from blood. This TCR came from a man younger than 30 in good health. CDR3 DNA: TGTGCCAGCTCACCCCTAAGCAATCAGCCCCAGCATTTT. It yields the protein CASSPLSNQPQHF.